This T cell receptor beta chain was sequenced in a study of regulatory T cells in long-lasting Graves disease. Study conclusions and caveats: Among persistent patients, a larger number of public clonotypes were shared (2,741) than among newly diagnosed patients (just over 950).

This sample's time point: newly diagnosed GD, antithyroid drugs for less than 3 months. From RNA extracted from PBMCs, the TCR library was made. As a group, patients came from one endocrinology department in Xi'an, China. This clonotype has a count of ten or more. Its antigen is as yet unknown. Through Arm-PCR of CDR3 regions and iRepertoire HTBI primers, TCR beta libraries were built. Under the authors' procedure: Segment identification across samples yielded around 61 TRBV and roughly 15 TRBJ segments. A single record per CDR3 protein comes from TCRdb applying MiXCR to the multiplex PCR reads. TCRdb assigned the V and J calls; the authors' analysis was not used. The sample records around 250,000 distinct CDR3 sequences, about 19% being singletons. The receptor was derived from a female donor with Graves disease. The source material was peripheral blood mononuclear cells (PBMCs), sampled at new diagnosis, from a patient treated with antithyroid drugs.

CDR3 bases: TGTGCCAGCAGTGAAGTAACGGGACGCTCCTACAATGAGCAGTTCTTC. It specifies CASSEVTGRSYNEQFF. This chain connects TRBV2 to TRBJ2-1; either TRBD1 or TRBD2 may supply D (5 bases each). V dropped 1 base and J dropped 0 bases, with 10 bases sitting between them. Germline CDR1 SNHLY, CDR2 FYNNEI. This CDR3 region has 16 residues.